The 17 T cell receptor beta chains below come from one sample, sequenced in a study of regulatory T cells in long-lasting Graves disease. Libraries of TCR beta came from iRepertoire HTBI primers plus Arm-PCR of CDR3 regions. Via MiXCR, TCRdb re-called the multiplex PCR reads, giving one row per CDR3 protein. This table holds around 470,000 distinct CDR3 sequences, 14% found once. Time point indicated: newly diagnosed GD, antithyroid drugs for less than 3 months. Generation of the TCR library employed RNA extracted from PBMCs. In addition, the sample was reused for a study of T cells in Graves' hyperthyroidism and ophthalmopathy.

The sequences come from peripheral blood mononuclear cells (PBMCs), collected at new diagnosis, from a patient treated with antithyroid drugs. All receptors derive from a woman in her forties or fifties with Graves disease.

This clonotype was seen ten or more times. Sequence at one end of the junction differs from germline and may be a read error. V gene TRBV27 combines with J gene TRBJ2-1, with 10 bases fitting TRBD2. Germline values: CDR1 MNHEY, CDR2 SMNVEV (reference sequence). The CDR3 runs to 16 residues. The CDR3 sequence: CASSLRGLAPYNEQFF. CDR3 sequence (DNA): TGTGCCAGCAGTTTAAGGGGACTAGCGCCCTACAATGAACAGTTCTTC.

The chain joins TRBV14 to TRBJ1-2; 8 positions match TRBD1. With 1 base clipped from V and 6 bases from J, the junction kept 7 bases outside the gene matches. The CDR3 spans 15 residues. CDR1 and CDR2 from the germline V gene are SGHDN and FVKESK. The CDR3 spells CASSQVPGQVDGYTF. The CDR3 DNA sequence: TGTGCCAGCAGCCAAGTCCCGGGACAGGTCGATGGCTACACCTTC.

This chain connects TRBV28 to TRBJ2-1, with D possibly being TRBD2 (6 bases). Trimming stripped 5 bases from V and 7 bases from J, with 18 bases between. Germline CDR1 MDHEN, CDR2 SYDVKM. The CDR3 is 15 residues long. CDR3 in DNA: TGTGCCAGCAGTCGGACCGCTTGGGGGAGGAATGAGCAGTTCTTC. Translated, it gives CASSRTAWGRNEQFF.

This clonotype was observed many times. This chain uses TRBV5-1 with TRBJ2-1, with 9 bases fitting TRBD1. The CDR3 spans 16 residues. Trimming took 3 bases from V and 7 from J; bases not matched to a gene: 11. Germline V CDR1 and CDR2: SGHRS, YFSETQ. CDR3 bases: TGCGCCAGCAGCTCTTGGTGGGGACAGGGTTTTAATGAGCAGTTCTTC. Translating gives CASSSWWGQGFNEQFF.

This rearrangement joins TRBV29-1 to TRBJ2-3; TRBD2 agrees at 8 bases. CDR3 size: 12 residues. V dropped 3 bases and J dropped 11; count of bases not matched to a gene: 7. The germline CDR1 and CDR2 sequences are SQVTM and ANQGSEA. The CDR3 protein is CSVEVRAGVQYF. The CDR3 DNA sequence: TGCAGCGTTGAGGTTCGAGCGGGGGTGCAGTATTTT.

This clonotype has at least ten counts. V and J are TRBV7-2 and TRBJ2-1; TRBD2 is a possible D gene (6 bases). V was trimmed by 4 bases and J by 6 bases, leaving 10 bases between them. This CDR3 region has 13 residues. Germline CDR1 and CDR2: SGHTA and FQGNSA. CDR3 DNA: TGTGCCAGCAGCTCCGGGAGCCGCAATGAGCAGTTCTTC. Translating gives CASSSGSRNEQFF.

This clonotype was detected ten times or more. V gene TRBV6-1 combines with J gene TRBJ2-3, with D hard to call. The CDR3 spans 15 residues. Germline V lookup: CDR1 MNHNS, CDR2 SASEGT. Trimming shortened V by 2 bases and J by 4 bases, and 13 bases separated the two germline ends. The CDR3 is CASSEPFLTADTQYF. CDR3 bases: TGTGCCAGCAGTGAACCGTTTCTAACCGCAGATACGCAGTATTTT.

This chain uses TRBV3-1 with TRBJ1-4; the match to TRBD1 covers 7 bases. The CDR3 has 16 residues. CDR1 LGHDT and CDR2 YNNKEL come from the germline V gene (reference sequence). J gave up 7 bases and V 4 bases, and 12 bases lay outside the gene matches. The CDR3 DNA reads as TGTGCCAGCAGCCCCCCCCCGGGGCAGGGGGTTGAAAAACTGTTTTTT. Its translation is CASSPPPGQGVEKLFF.

This clonotype was counted between two and nine times. The chain has TRBV5-1 and TRBJ2-1; 12 bases line up with TRBD2. CDR3 length: 15 residues. V shed 4 bases, J shed 7 bases, and the junction held 6 bases outside the gene matches. In germline, CDR1 is SGHRS, CDR2 YFSETQ. The CDR3 bases are TGCGCCAGCAGCCATGGGACTAGCGGGTATAATGAGCAGTTCTTC. As protein: CASSHGTSGYNEQFF.

This clonotype was counted ten times or more. The rearrangement joins TRBV18 to TRBJ1-2; D is perhaps TRBD1 (5 bases). Trimming took off 0 bases at V and 7 bases at J, with 12 bases between the two ends. From germline, CDR1 is KGHSH and CDR2 LQKENI. This CDR3 region has 14 residues. This CDR3 is CASSPPPRAGGYTF. The DNA for the CDR3 is TGTGCCAGCTCACCACCCCCCAGGGCTGGTGGCTACACCTTC.

The chain carries TRBV7-9 and TRBJ1-5, with no clear D. This CDR3 contains 12 residues. Germline CDR1 is SEHNR and CDR2 is FQNEAQ (reference sequence). The ends were cut back, 1 base at V and 6 bases at J, with 4 bases in the middle. CDR3 amino acids: CASSLGLQPQHF. For the CDR3, the DNA is TGTGCCAGCAGCTTAGGCCTTCAGCCCCAGCATTTT.

The chain couples TRBV16 to TRBJ2-3; D is undetermined. Per the germline V gene, CDR1 is KGHSY and CDR2 is FQNENV. The CDR3 is made up of 13 amino acids. V was clipped by 2 bases and J by 8 bases, with 11 bases between them. Here the CDR3 reads CASSQLGPATQYF. DNA for the CDR3: TGTGCCAGCAGCCAACTCGGCCCCGCTACGCAGTATTTT.

This clonotype was picked up many times. The J gene is TRBJ2-7, the V gene TRBV2; tentative D call: TRBD2 (5 bases). CDR1 and CDR2 (germline): SNHLY, FYNNEI. The CDR3 is 13 amino acids. Between the trimmed V and J ends, which lost 2 bases and 7 bases, there was a span of 12 bases. The CDR3 DNA sequence: TGTGCCAGCAGTGAATTACTAGGTGGGGAGCAGTACTTC. Encoded protein: CASSELLGGEQYF.

The sample holds many counts of this clonotype. The chain employs TRBV12-5 and TRBJ1-1, with 8 bases identical to TRBD1. The CDR3 has 17 residues. J lost 4 bases, V lost 3 bases, and 13 bases had no gene match. From germline, CDR1 is LGHNT and CDR2 FRNRAP. CDR3 nucleotide sequence: TGTGCTAGTGGTTTCCACCTCCCGGACAGGGCTCCCACTGAAGCTTTCTTT. Translating gives CASGFHLPDRAPTEAFF.

Many counts were recorded for this clonotype. The rearrangement links TRBV5-8 to TRBJ1-5; 8 nucleotides match TRBD1. This CDR3 is 14 amino acids long. With 0 bases clipped from V and 6 bases from J, the junction kept 2 bases outside the gene matches. The V gene's germline CDR1 is SGHTS and CDR2 YDEGEE. The DNA for the CDR3 is TGTGCCAGCAGCTTGGAGGACAGGGTTCAGCCCCAGCATTTT. Translated: CASSLEDRVQPQHF.

This clonotype was detected many times. The chain carries TRBV6-4 and TRBJ2-3, with 7 bases fitting TRBD2. Germline values: CDR1 MRHNA, CDR2 SNTAGT. The junction had 4 bases not matched to a gene; V was cut back by 2 bases and J by 5 bases. The CDR3 covers 14 residues. The CDR3 DNA reads TGTGCCAGCAGTGACGGGGGAGGGCGAGATACGCAGTATTTT. This encodes CASSDGGGRDTQYF.

The chain joins TRBV19 to TRBJ2-2; D remains ambiguous. The germline V gene has CDR1 LNHDA and CDR2 SQIVND (reference sequence). Between the trimmed V and J ends, which lost 9 bases and 1 base, there was a span of 6 bases. The CDR3 is made up of 12 amino acids. The CDR3 DNA follows: TGTGCCAGCAAGAAGAACACCGGGGAGCTGTTTTTT. As protein: CASKKNTGELFF.